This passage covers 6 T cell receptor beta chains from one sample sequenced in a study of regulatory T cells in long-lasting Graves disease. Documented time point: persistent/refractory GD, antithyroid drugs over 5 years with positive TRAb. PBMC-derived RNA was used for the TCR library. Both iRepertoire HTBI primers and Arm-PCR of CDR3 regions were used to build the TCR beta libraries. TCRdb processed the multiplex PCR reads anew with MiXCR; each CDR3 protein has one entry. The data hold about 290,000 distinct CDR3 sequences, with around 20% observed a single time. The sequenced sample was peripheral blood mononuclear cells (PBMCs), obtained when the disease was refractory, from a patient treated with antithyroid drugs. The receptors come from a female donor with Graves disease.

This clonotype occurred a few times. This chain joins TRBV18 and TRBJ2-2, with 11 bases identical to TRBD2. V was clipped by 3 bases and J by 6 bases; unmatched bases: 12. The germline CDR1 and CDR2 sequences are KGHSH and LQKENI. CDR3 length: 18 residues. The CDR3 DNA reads TGTGCCAGCTCACCTCGGGCCAGCGGGACTAGCGGAGCCGGGGAGCTGTTTTTT. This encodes CASSPRASGTSGAGELFF.

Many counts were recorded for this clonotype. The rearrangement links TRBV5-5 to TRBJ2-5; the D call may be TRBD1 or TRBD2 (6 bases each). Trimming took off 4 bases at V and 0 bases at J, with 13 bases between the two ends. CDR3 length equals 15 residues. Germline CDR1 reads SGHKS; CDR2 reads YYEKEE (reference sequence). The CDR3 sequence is CASSPGALYQETQYF. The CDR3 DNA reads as TGTGCCAGCAGCCCGGGGGCCTTGTACCAAGAGACCCAGTACTTC.

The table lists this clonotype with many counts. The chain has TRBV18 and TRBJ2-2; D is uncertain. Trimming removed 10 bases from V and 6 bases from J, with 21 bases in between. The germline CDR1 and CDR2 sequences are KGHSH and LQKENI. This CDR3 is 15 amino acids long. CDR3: CATTYAQTPSGELFF. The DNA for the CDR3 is TGTGCCACTACTTACGCACAGACACCTTCCGGGGAGCTGTTTTTT. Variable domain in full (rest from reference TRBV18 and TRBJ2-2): NAGVMQNPRHLVRRRGQEARLRCSPMKGHSHVYWYRQLPEEGLKFMVYLQKENIIDESGMPKERFSAEFPKEGPSILRIQQVVRGDSAAYFCATTYAQTPSGELFFGEGSRLTVL.

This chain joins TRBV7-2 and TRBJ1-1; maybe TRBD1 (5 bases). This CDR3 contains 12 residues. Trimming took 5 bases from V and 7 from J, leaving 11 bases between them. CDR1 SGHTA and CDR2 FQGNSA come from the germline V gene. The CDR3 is CASSVWGSEAFF. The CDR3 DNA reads TGTGCCAGCAGCGTTTGGGGGAGTGAAGCTTTCTTT.

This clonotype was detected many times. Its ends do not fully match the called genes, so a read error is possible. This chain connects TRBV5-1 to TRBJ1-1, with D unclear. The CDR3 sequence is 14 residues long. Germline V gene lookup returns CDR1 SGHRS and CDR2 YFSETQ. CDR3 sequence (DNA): TGCGCCAGCAGCTTGGAAGGGCCATACACTGAGGCTTTCTTT. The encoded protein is CASSLEGPYTEAFF. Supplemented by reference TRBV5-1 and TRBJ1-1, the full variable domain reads KAGVTQTPRYLIKTRGQQVTLSCSPISGHRSVSWYQQTPGQGLQFLFEYFSETQRNKGNFPGRFSGRQFSNSRSEMNVSTLELGDSALYLCASSLEGPYTEAFFGQGTRLTVV.

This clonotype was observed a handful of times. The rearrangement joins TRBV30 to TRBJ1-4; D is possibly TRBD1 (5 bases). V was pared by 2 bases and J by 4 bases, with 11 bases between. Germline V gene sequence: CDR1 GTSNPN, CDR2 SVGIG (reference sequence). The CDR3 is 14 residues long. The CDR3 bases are TGTGCCTGGAGTAAGGGACTGCGTAATGAAAAACTGTTTTTT. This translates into CAWSKGLRNEKLFF.